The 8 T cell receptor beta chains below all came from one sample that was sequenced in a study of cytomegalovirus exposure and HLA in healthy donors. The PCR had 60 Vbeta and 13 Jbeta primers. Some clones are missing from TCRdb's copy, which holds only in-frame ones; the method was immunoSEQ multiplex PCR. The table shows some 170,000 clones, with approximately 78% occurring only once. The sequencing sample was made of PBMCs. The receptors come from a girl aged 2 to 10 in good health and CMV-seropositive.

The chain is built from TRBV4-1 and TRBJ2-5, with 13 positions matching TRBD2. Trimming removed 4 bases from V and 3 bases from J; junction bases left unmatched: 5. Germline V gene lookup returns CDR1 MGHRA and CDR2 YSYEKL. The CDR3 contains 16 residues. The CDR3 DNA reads TGCGCCAGCAGCCGTGAGGGACTAGCGGGAAAAGAGACCCAGTACTTC. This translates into CASSREGLAGKETQYF.

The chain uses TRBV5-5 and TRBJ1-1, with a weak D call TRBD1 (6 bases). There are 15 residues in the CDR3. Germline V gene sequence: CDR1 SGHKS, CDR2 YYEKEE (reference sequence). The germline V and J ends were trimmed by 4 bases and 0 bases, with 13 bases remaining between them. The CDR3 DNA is TGTGCCAGCAGCATTATGACAGGCATGAACACTGAAGCTTTCTTT. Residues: CASSIMTGMNTEAFF.

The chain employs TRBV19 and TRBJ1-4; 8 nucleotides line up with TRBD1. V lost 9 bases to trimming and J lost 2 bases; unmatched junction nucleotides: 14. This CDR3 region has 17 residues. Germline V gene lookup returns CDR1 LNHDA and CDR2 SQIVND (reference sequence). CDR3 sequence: CASLLKGTGVTNEKLFF. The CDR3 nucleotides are TGTGCCAGCCTTTTGAAGGGGACAGGCGTTACTAATGAAAAACTGTTTTTT.

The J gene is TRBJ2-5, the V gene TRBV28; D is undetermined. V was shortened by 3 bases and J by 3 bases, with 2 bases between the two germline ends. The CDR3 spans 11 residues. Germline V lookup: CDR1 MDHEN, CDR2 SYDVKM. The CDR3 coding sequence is TGTGCCAGCAGTTTCGAAGAGACCCAGTACTTC. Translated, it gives CASSFEETQYF. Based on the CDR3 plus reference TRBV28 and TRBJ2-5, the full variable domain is DVKVTQSSRYLVKRTGEKVFLECVQDMDHENMFWYRQDPGLGLRLIYFSYDVKMKEKGDIPEGYSVSREKKERFSLILESASTNQTSMYLCASSFEETQYFGPGTRLLVL.

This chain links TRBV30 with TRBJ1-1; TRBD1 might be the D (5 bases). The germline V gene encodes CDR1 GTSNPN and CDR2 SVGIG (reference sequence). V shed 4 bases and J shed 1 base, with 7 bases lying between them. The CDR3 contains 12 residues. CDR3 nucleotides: TGTGCCTGGACCAGGGAGAACACTGAAGCTTTCTTT. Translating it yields CAWTRENTEAFF. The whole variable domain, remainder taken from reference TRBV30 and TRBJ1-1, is SQTIHQWPATLVQPVGSPLSLECTVEGTSNPNLYWYRQAAGRGLQLLFYSVGIGQISSEVPQNLSASRPQDRQFILSSKKLLLSDSGFYLCAWTRENTEAFFGQGTRLTVV.

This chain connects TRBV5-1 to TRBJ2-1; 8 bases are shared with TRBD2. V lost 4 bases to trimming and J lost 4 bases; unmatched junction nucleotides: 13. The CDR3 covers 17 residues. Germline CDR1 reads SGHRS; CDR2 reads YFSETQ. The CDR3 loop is CASSPEGREGMYNEQFF. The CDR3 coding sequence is TGCGCCAGCAGCCCGGAGGGTCGGGAGGGAATGTACAATGAGCAGTTCTTC. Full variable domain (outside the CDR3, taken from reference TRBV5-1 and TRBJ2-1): KAGVTQTPRYLIKTRGQQVTLSCSPISGHRSVSWYQQTPGQGLQFLFEYFSETQRNKGNFPGRFSGRQFSNSRSEMNVSTLELGDSALYLCASSPEGREGMYNEQFFGPGTRLTVL.

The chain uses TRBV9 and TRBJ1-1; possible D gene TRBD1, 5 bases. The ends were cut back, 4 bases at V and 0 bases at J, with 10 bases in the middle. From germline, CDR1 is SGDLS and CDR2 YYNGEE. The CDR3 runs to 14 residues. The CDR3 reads CASSPSRVNTEAFF. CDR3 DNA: TGTGCCAGCAGCCCCAGCAGGGTGAACACTGAAGCTTTCTTT.

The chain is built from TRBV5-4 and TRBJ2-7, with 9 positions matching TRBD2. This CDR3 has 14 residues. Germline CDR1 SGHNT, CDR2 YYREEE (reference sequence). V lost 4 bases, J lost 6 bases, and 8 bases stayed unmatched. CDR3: CASSTKAGGGEQYF. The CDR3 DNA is TGTGCCAGCAGCACGAAAGCGGGAGGAGGCGAGCAGTACTTC.